The sequence of this T cell receptor beta chain was determined in a study of T cells in localized non-small cell lung cancer. Notes on the study in general: Density of T cells in blood, when higher, went with longer overall survival. The study sequenced only one region of the tumor. As a result, intratumor heterogeneity could not be excluded and remains possible. Turning up in adjacent lung were a median roughly 62 of the top 100 tumor clones. Tumor trailed uninvolved adjacent lung in T cell clonality, which peaked there.

This table comes from immunoSEQ multiplex PCR, and its TCRdb copy is limited to in-frame clones, with some not included. The data hold roughly 2,500 clones, with about 32% observed a single time. This CDR3 comprises 13 residues. Regarding this clone: Its antigen remains unidentified.

The TCR comes from a man aged 35 to 70 with stage II lung adenocarcinoma. The chain combines TRBV1 with TRBJ2-7; TRBD1 is the table's D call and was not checked against the DNA. TRBV1 is shown as a pseudogene. The sequenced sample was lung tumor tissue, obtained before any cancer treatment. CDR3 DNA: TGCGCCAGCAGCCACGACAGGGGCAACGAGCAGTACTTC. Translation: CASSHDRGNEQYF.